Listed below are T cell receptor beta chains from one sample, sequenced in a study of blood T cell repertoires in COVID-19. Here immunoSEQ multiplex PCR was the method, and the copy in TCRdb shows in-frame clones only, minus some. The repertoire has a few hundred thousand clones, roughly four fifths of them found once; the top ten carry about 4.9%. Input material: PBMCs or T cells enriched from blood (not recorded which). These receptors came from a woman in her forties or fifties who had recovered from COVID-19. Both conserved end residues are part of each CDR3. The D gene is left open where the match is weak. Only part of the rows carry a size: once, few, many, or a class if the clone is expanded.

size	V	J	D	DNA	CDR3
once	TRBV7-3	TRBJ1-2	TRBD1	TGTGCCAGCAGCGCCGGGACAGGGTTTGGCTACACCTTC	CASSAGTGFGYTF
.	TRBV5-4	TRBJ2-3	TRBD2	TGTGCCAGCAGCTCGAGAGGCGGGAGGCGAACAGATACGCAGTATTTT	CASSSRGGRRTDTQYF
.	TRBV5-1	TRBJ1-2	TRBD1	TGCGCCAGCAGCTTGAGACAGGGGCAGGGCTACACCTTC	CASSLRQGQGYTF
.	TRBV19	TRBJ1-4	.	TGTGCCAGTAGTATCGTGCGGGGGGCGGCTAATGAAAAACTGTTTTTT	CASSIVRGAANEKLFF
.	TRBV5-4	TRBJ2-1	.	TGTGCCAGCAGCTTGGATCCTTCGGATGAGCAGTTCTTC	CASSLDPSDEQFF
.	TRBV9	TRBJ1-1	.	TGTGCCAGCAGCCAAGAGGGAGGGGACACTGAAGCTTTCTTT	CASSQEGGDTEAFF
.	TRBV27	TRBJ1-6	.	TGTGCCAGCAGTTTGATGCAAGGGGGTCCCCTCCACTTT	CASSLMQGGPLHF
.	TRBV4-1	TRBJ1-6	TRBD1	TGCGCCAGCAGCCACTTGCCGGGACAGGGCGTATCACCCCTCCACTTT	CASSHLPGQGVSPLHF
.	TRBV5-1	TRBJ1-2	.	TGCGCCAGCAGCTTAGGGGCACAGGTCATGCATGGCTACACCTTC	CASSLGAQVMHGYTF
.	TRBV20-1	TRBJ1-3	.	TGCAGTGCTAGTTCCGGGTCCGGAAACACCATATATTTT	CSASSGSGNTIYF
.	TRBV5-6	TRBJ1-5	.	TGTGCCAGCAGCTTGGAGCCAGGGCAGCCCCAGCATTTT	CASSLEPGQPQHF
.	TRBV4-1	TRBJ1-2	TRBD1	TGCGCCAGCAGCCAAGAGGACAGGGTAGGTGGCTACACCTTC	CASSQEDRVGGYTF
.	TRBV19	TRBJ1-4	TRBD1	TGTGCCAGTAGTTCCCGACAGGGGGCATGGGGTGAAAAACTGTTTTTT	CASSSRQGAWGEKLFF
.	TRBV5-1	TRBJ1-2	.	TGCGCCAGCAGCTTGGTTTCGGGGGGCGATGGCTACACCTTC	CASSLVSGGDGYTF
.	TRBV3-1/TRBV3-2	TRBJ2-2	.	TGTGCCAGCAGCCAAGGGTGGCGGGCTACGAACACCGGGGAGCTGTTTTTT	CASSQGWRATNTGELFF
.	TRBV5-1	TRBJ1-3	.	TGCGCCAGCAGCTCGGACATAGGAAACACCATATATTTT	CASSSDIGNTIYF
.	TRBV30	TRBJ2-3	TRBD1	TGTGCCTGGGGGCCCAGGGGGAGCACAGATACGCAGTATTTT	CAWGPRGSTDTQYF
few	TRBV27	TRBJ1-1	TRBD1	TGTGCCAGCCGGCCCCCGGGACAGACTTCAGCTTTCTTT	CASRPPGQTSAFF
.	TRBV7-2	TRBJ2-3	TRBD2	TGTGCCAGCAGCTTAGAGGGACTAGGTATGGATACGCAGTATTTT	CASSLEGLGMDTQYF
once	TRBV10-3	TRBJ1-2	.	TGTGCCATCAGTGAGTCGTCTTCGTATGGCTACACCTTC	CAISESSSYGYTF
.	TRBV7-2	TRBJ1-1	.	TGTGCCAGCAGCTTAGTTGGAGGGACGAAGGGTGCTGAAGCTTTCTTT	CASSLVGGTKGAEAFF
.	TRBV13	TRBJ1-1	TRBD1	TGTGCCAGCAGCCCACAGGGGGACACTGAAGCTTTCTTT	CASSPQGDTEAFF